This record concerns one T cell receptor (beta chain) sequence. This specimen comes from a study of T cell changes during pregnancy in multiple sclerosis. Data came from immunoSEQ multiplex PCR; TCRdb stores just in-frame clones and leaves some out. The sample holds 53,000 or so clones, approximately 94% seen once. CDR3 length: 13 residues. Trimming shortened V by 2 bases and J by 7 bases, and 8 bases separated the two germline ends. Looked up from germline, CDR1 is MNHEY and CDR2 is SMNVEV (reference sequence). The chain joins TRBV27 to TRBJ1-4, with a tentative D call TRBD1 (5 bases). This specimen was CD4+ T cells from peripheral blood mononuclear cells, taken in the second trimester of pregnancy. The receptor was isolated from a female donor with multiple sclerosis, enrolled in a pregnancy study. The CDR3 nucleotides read TGTGCCAGCAGTTTAGGGGCTGGTGAAAAACTGTTTTTT. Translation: CASSLGAGEKLFF.